This T cell receptor beta chain was found in a study of blood T cell repertoires in COVID-19. Study as a whole: Acute and convalescent COVID-19 specimens originated in the United States, Italy and Spain. Sources were T cells, B-cell-depleted T cells, or PBMCs; the material itself was cDNA or gDNA.

The CDR3 runs 12 residues. Deletions cut 6 bases from V and 1 base from J, with 6 bases between. Per the original data handling: The assay estimated nucleated cells by amplifying reference gene primers. Method: immunoSEQ multiplex PCR; TCRdb's copy keeps in-frame clones and lacks some. That table is the source of V, J and clone size, and D and trimming were worked out from the DNA. The sample has approximately 99,000 clones, about 83% seen once; the top ten hold around 2%. This clone was recorded only once. The clonotype comes from a man in his 70s with active or convalescent COVID-19. The specimen was peripheral blood. The rearrangement uses TRBV12-3 or TRBV12-4 and TRBJ1-1; D remains ambiguous. CDR3 loop: CASSYRNTEAFF. In DNA form, the CDR3 reads TGTGCCAGCAGCTACAGGAACACTGAAGCTTTCTTT.